The clone carrying this T cell receptor beta chain has more than one count but fewer than ten. Amplified TCR beta CDR3 regions derived from RNA transcripts. The study used the HTBI primer set for a first-round RT-PCR of the TCR CDR3. TCRdb itself ran the multiplex PCR reads through MiXCR, one entry per CDR3 protein. This table has approximately 700,000 distinct CDR3 sequences, just under 45% appearing once. V shed 0 bases, J shed 6 bases, and the junction held 4 bases outside the gene matches. Germline V lookup: CDR1 MNHEY, CDR2 SVGAGI. The CDR3 runs to 14 residues. The source of the sample is a study of T cells in Graves' hyperthyroidism and ophthalmopathy.

This rearrangement joins TRBV6-5 to TRBJ1-2, with 7 bases lining up with TRBD1. Sequenced sample: peripheral blood or thyroid tissue (not recorded which). The source is an adult man with Graves' disease, either hyperthyroidism or ophthalmopathy (not recorded which). CDR3 in DNA: TGTGCCAGCAGTTACTCCGGACAGGCTAATGGCTACACCTTC. Translated, it gives CASSYSGQANGYTF.